The rows below give T cell receptor beta chains drawn from one sample of a study of blood T cell repertoires in COVID-19. Measured with immunoSEQ multiplex PCR; TCRdb has only the in-frame clones, and not every one. The sample records 250,000 to 300,000 clones, 70% to 90% being singletons. Sequenced material: peripheral blood. Every receptor here comes from a woman in her seventies with acute or convalescent COVID-19. Each CDR3 is given with its conserved first and last residue.

J gene: TRBJ1-6
V gene: TRBV2
CDR3 length: 16
CDR3 protein: CASSATGGGLGSPLHF

J gene: TRBJ1-2
V gene: TRBV5-1
CDR3 length: 14
CDR3 protein: CASSLGAGGYGYTF

J gene: TRBJ2-3
V gene: TRBV5-1
CDR3 length: 18
CDR3 protein: CASSLAARGGAGADTQYF

J gene: TRBJ1-3
V gene: TRBV5-1
CDR3 length: 15
CDR3 protein: CASSLDLGAGNTIYF

J gene: TRBJ2-5
V gene: TRBV6-1
CDR3 length: 15
CDR3 protein: CASSEARGAGETQYF

J gene: TRBJ1-6
V gene: TRBV6-1
CDR3 length: 18
CDR3 protein: CASSARQAGYSYNSPLHF

J gene: TRBJ1-5
V gene: TRBV9
CDR3 length: 15
CDR3 protein: CASSRSAAGGTAQHF

J gene: TRBJ2-5
V gene: TRBV7-6
CDR3 length: 12
CDR3 protein: CASSLVKETQYF

J gene: TRBJ2-1
V gene: TRBV7-9
CDR3 length: 18
CDR3 protein: CASSSPRLAGRQHNEQFF

J gene: TRBJ2-7
V gene: TRBV3-1/TRBV3-2
CDR3 length: 12
CDR3 protein: CASSSGGYEQYF

J gene: TRBJ2-1
V gene: TRBV6-6
CDR3 length: 14
CDR3 protein: CASSYVNSHNEQFF

J gene: TRBJ2-2
V gene: TRBV7-9
CDR3 length: 13
CDR3 protein: CASAAGSTGELFF

J gene: TRBJ1-5
V gene: TRBV18
CDR3 length: 14
CDR3 protein: CASSPRQGNQPQHF

J gene: TRBJ2-1
V gene: TRBV9
CDR3 length: 16
CDR3 protein: CASSPRAGFSWNEQFF

J gene: TRBJ1-3
V gene: TRBV4-2
CDR3 length: 14
CDR3 protein: CASSLSGAGNTIYF

J gene: TRBJ1-1
V gene: TRBV3-1/TRBV3-2
CDR3 length: 14
CDR3 protein: CASSQKQGFTEAFF

J gene: TRBJ2-1
V gene: TRBV3-1/TRBV3-2
CDR3 length: 15
CDR3 protein: CASSHRQRGVSEQFF

J gene: TRBJ1-3
V gene: TRBV6-5
CDR3 length: 15
CDR3 protein: CASNPGQGLGNTIYF

J gene: TRBJ2-7
V gene: TRBV6-5
CDR3 length: 13
CDR3 protein: CASSYAGGHEQYF

J gene: TRBJ1-6
V gene: TRBV10-2
CDR3 length: 15
CDR3 protein: CASSESGQGGSPLHF

J gene: TRBJ1-4
V gene: TRBV5-4
CDR3 length: 15
CDR3 protein: CASSRGDPMDEKLFF

J gene: TRBJ2-5
V gene: TRBV7-9
CDR3 length: 15
CDR3 protein: CASSLVRGLQETQYF

J gene: TRBJ1-2
V gene: TRBV10-2
CDR3 length: 15
CDR3 protein: CASSELNRGQDGYTF

J gene: TRBJ1-2
V gene: TRBV4-1
CDR3 length: 14
CDR3 protein: CASSHPGGSYGYTF

J gene: TRBJ2-5
V gene: TRBV4-2
CDR3 length: 15
CDR3 protein: CASSQEAGGYETQYF

J gene: TRBJ2-7
V gene: TRBV5-1
CDR3 length: 15
CDR3 protein: CASSLYDRGPYEQYF

J gene: TRBJ1-2
V gene: TRBV9
CDR3 length: 14
CDR3 protein: CASSGWDRVQGYTF

J gene: TRBJ2-2
V gene: TRBV4-2
CDR3 length: 18
CDR3 protein: CASSPSQTGMRNTGELFF

J gene: TRBJ2-4
V gene: TRBV3-1/TRBV3-2
CDR3 length: 16
CDR3 protein: CASSHHGQGGQNIQYF

J gene: TRBJ1-1
V gene: TRBV5-1
CDR3 length: 14
CDR3 protein: CASSGQGMDTEAFF

J gene: TRBJ1-2
V gene: TRBV5-8
CDR3 length: 14
CDR3 protein: CASSLDRIGYGYTF

J gene: TRBJ2-1
V gene: TRBV6-5
CDR3 length: 15
CDR3 protein: CASRKGDSSYNEQFF

J gene: TRBJ1-2
V gene: TRBV14
CDR3 length: 15
CDR3 protein: CASSQVRQGTGGYTF

J gene: TRBJ1-2
V gene: TRBV24-1
CDR3 length: 13
CDR3 protein: CALRVYSNYGYTF

J gene: TRBJ1-1
V gene: TRBV7-2
CDR3 length: 15
CDR3 protein: CASSLTRQGSTEAFF

J gene: TRBJ1-2
V gene: TRBV6-5
CDR3 length: 14
CDR3 protein: CASSYYRANYGYTF

J gene: TRBJ1-3
V gene: TRBV5-5
CDR3 length: 14
CDR3 protein: CASSLGWSGNTIYF

J gene: TRBJ1-2
V gene: TRBV5-1
CDR3 length: 14
CDR3 protein: CASRVGQGSDGYTF

J gene: TRBJ2-5
V gene: TRBV2
CDR3 length: 14
CDR3 protein: CASSGLAGKETQYF

J gene: TRBJ2-3
V gene: TRBV9
CDR3 length: 16
CDR3 protein: CASSPRSHTSTDTQYF

J gene: TRBJ2-2
V gene: TRBV7-3
CDR3 length: 14
CDR3 protein: CASSSTGGGGELFF

J gene: TRBJ1-1
V gene: TRBV7-9
CDR3 length: 11
CDR3 protein: CASSRGAEAFF

J gene: TRBJ2-2
V gene: TRBV29-1
CDR3 length: 11
CDR3 protein: CSVTWSGELFF

J gene: TRBJ2-2
V gene: TRBV5-8
CDR3 length: 14
CDR3 protein: CASSLHRAAGELFF

J gene: TRBJ2-2
V gene: TRBV3-1/TRBV3-2
CDR3 length: 15
CDR3 protein: CASSQDRLNTGELFF

J gene: TRBJ2-7
V gene: TRBV5-4
CDR3 length: 15
CDR3 protein: CASSLGAGAAYEQYF

J gene: TRBJ1-2
V gene: TRBV5-1
CDR3 length: 16
CDR3 protein: CATQSYPGQGNYGYTF

J gene: TRBJ1-5
V gene: TRBV11-1
CDR3 length: 15
CDR3 protein: CASSPGQGSNQPQHF

J gene: TRBJ1-1
V gene: TRBV19
CDR3 length: 13
CDR3 protein: CASSVQISAEAFF

J gene: TRBJ2-1
V gene: TRBV20-1
CDR3 length: 10
CDR3 protein: CSAILNEQFF

J gene: TRBJ1-6
V gene: TRBV21-1
CDR3 length: 16
CDR3 protein: CASSKTAGVYNSPLHF

J gene: TRBJ2-3
V gene: TRBV25-1
CDR3 length: 15
CDR3 protein: CASSDGVGFTDTQYF

J gene: TRBJ1-1
V gene: TRBV5-6
CDR3 length: 16
CDR3 protein: CASSLGQTFMNTEAFF

J gene: TRBJ1-1
V gene: TRBV7-9
CDR3 length: 15
CDR3 protein: CASSPRQAGGTEAFF

J gene: TRBJ1-2
V gene: TRBV3-1/TRBV3-2
CDR3 length: 15
CDR3 protein: CASSQESGPNYGYTF

J gene: TRBJ1-4
V gene: TRBV5-6
CDR3 length: 16
CDR3 protein: CASSLRQGWTNEKLFF

J gene: TRBJ2-5
V gene: TRBV5-4
CDR3 length: 17
CDR3 protein: CASSLHPQRARWETQYF

J gene: TRBJ1-2
V gene: TRBV13
CDR3 length: 16
CDR3 protein: CASSRTRGSPNYGYTF